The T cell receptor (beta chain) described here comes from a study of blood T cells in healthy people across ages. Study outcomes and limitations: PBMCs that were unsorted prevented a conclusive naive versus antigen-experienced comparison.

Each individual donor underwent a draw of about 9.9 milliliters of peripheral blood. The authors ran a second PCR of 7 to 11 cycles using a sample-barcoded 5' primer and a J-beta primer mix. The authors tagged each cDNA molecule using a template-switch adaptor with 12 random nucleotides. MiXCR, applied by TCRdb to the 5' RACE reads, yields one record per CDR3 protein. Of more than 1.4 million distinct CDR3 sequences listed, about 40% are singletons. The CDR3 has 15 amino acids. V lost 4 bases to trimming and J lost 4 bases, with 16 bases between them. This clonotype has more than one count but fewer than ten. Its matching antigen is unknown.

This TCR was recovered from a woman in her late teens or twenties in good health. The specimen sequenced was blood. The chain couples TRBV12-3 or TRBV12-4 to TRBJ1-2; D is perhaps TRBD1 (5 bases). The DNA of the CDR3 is TGTGCCAGCAGTTATATCCCGCAGGGTCTCTATGGCTACACCTTC. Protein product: CASSYIPQGLYGYTF.